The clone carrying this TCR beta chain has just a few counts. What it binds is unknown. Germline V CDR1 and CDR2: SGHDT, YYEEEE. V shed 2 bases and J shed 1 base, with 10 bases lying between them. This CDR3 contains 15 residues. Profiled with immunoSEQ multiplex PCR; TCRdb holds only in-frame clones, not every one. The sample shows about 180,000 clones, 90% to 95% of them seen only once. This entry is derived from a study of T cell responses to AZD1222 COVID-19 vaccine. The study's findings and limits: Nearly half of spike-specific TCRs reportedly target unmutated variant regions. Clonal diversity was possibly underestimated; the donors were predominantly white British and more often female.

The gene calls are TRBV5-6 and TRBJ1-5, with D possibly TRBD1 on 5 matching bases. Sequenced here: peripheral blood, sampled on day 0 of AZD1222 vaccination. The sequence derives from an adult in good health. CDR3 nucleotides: TGTGCCAGCAGCTTTCTCGGGACCAGCAATCAGCCCCAGCATTTT. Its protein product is CASSFLGTSNQPQHF.